Included here is one T cell receptor (beta chain) sequence, with context. The sample comes from a study of early T cells in non-severe SARS-CoV-2 infection. TCRdb reanalysed the 5' RACE reads using MiXCR and keeps one entry per CDR3 protein. The profile shows 60,000 or so distinct CDR3 sequences, about 16% of them singletons. V lost 7 bases, J lost 6 bases, and 9 bases lay in between. The CDR3 is 11 amino acids. The clonotype was recovered from an adult who was a healthcare worker with PCR-confirmed SARS-CoV-2 infection or an uninfected control (not recorded which). The rearrangement joins TRBV12-3 or TRBV12-4 to TRBJ1-1, with unresolved D. Sample: whole blood, taken at baseline. The CDR3 is CASKGMAEAFF. The CDR3 DNA reads TGTGCCAGCAAGGGAATGGCTGAAGCTTTCTTT.